This T cell receptor beta chain was retrieved from a study of blood T cell repertoires in COVID-19 (dated by TCRdb to 2018 to 2021). Context from the whole study: Samples from collaborators originated in the United States, Italy and Spain and spanned both the acute and convalescent phases of COVID-19. The prospective study material was composed of cDNA or gDNA derived from T cells, B-cell-depleted T cells, or PBMCs. Deeply sampled blood TCRbeta repertoires from subjects exposed to, actively infected with, or recovered from COVID-19 were included in the dataset. The repertoires were made available in a free public database intended to serve as a resource for research on the immune response to SARS-CoV-2. The samples were drawn from two sources: the first 160 participants of the ongoing ImmuneRACE study, and fewer than 1,500 subjects contributed by 6 global collaborators. A de-identified subject ID, COVID-19 status, age in years and sex were almost always included in the sample metadata. Where HLA class I and class II types were available, the types were taken from metadata supplied by the sample provider, not from assay-based typing. Results and caveats for the whole study, not just this receptor: The amount of clinical and demographic metadata varied by source and participant and was provided uncurated.

The immunoSEQ Assay, a bias-controlled multiplex PCR, was used to amplify TCRbeta CDR3 regions from genomic DNA. The authors' analysis ran thus. The number of nucleated cells in each sample was estimated by amplification of reference gene primers within the assay. Sequence reads were collapsed and filtered to measure the absolute abundance of every unique TCRbeta CDR3 rearrangement. For each sample, productive Simpson clonality was calculated by taking the square root of Simpson's diversity index across productive rearrangements. Entries here come from immuneACCESS through TCRdb and include only in-frame sequences with V and J called. Some clones fail to appear in such tables; in the studies checked, an unresolved V gene covers under half of the shortfall, and the cause of the remainder is unknown. V and J calls and clone size are those listed in that table; D and trimming were worked out from the DNA. For this sample the table gives roughly 200,000 clones, of which around 86% were detected only once. The ten largest clones take up about 9.6% of the sample.

Participants in the prospective study were enrolled through a virtual design, were aged roughly 18 to 100 years, and lived in 24 United States geographic areas. Cohort assignment in the prospective study relied on participant-reported clinical history from a screening survey and a study questionnaire. Recovered participants in ImmuneRACE Cohort 3 were defined by two consecutive negative NP/OP PCR tests, clearance by a healthcare professional, or resolution of symptoms. Each participant in the prospective study had whole blood, serum and a nasopharyngeal or oropharyngeal swab collected by mobile phlebotomists. Participants in the prospective study had the option to provide additional blood draws and questionnaires over an approximately two-month period. Prospective study blood samples were shipped either frozen or at room temperature before DNA extraction. From the cysteine through the phenylalanine, the CDR3 covers 14 amino acids. Of all the DNA, just the CDR3 is kept, 42 bases in frame from base 1. Trimming takes 0 bases from V and 2 bases from J, and the germline ends sit 7 bases apart. The germline V gene specifies SGHRS as CDR1 and YFSETQ as CDR2.

Comment on this clone: Its specific antigen is unknown. Per-nucleotide qualities are absent, and no much larger clonotype sits a single base away.

Sequencing used PBMCs or T cells enriched from blood (not recorded which). This sequence originates from a woman in her twenties or thirties who had recovered from COVID-19. This chain joins TRBV5-1 to TRBJ2-3, with the D gene uncertain. The CDR3 in this case is CASSLADITDTQYF. The nucleotides are TGCGCCAGCAGCTTGGCAGATATCACAGATACGCAGTATTTT.